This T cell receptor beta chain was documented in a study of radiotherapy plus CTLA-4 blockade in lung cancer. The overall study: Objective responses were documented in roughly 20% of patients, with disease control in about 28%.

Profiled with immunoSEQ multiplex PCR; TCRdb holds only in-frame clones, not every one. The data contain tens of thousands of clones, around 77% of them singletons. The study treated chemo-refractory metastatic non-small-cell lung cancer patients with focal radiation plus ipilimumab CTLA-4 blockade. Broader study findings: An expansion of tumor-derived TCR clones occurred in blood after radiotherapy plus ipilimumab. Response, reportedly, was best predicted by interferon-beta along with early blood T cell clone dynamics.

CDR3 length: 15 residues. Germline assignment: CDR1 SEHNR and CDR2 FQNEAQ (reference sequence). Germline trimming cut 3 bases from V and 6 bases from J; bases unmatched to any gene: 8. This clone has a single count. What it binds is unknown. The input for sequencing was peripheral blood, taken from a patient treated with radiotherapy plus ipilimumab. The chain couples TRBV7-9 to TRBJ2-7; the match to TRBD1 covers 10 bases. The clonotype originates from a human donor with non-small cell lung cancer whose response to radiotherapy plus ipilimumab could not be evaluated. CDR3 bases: TGTGCCAGCAGCTTGGATGGGGGACAGGGGACCGAGCAGTACTTC. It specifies CASSLDGGQGTEQYF.